This T cell receptor beta chain was recorded in a study of cytotoxic CD8 clonotypes in ibrutinib-treated CLL. Findings of the study overall: Sustained-remission and progressing patients had different sampling times.

For this clone: No antigen is known for it.

The V end lost 6 bases, the J end lost 8 bases, and 28 bases lay between the germline ends. This CDR3 is built from 17 residues. The germline CDR1 and CDR2 sequences are SNHLY and FYNNEI. Libraries of TCR beta were made from 1.5 to 2 micrograms of genomic DNA that came from cryopreserved PBMCs. The data were produced by immunoSEQ multiplex PCR, yet TCRdb's version contains in-frame clones alone and is incomplete. Of approximately 57,000 clones listed, roughly three fifths are singletons. This clonotype originated in a human donor with chronic lymphocytic leukemia. The chain has TRBV2 and TRBJ2-5, with TRBD1 as a possible D gene (6 bases). The input for sequencing was PBMCs, taken after 24 months of ibrutinib treatment. The CDR3 DNA is TGTGCCAGCAGCTCCACGCTAGGGGGACCCGTATCAGGCACCCAGTACTTC. The encoded protein is CASSSTLGGPVSGTQYF.